Included here is one T cell receptor beta chain sequence, with context. Seattle researchers signed up patients amid active infection and tracked them longitudinally. The entry originates in a study of blood T cell repertoires in COVID-19. In the study overall: The study drew acute and convalescent COVID-19 samples from the United States, Italy and Spain. Sample material is recorded as cDNA or gDNA derived from T cells, B-cell-depleted T cells, or PBMCs.

How the authors handled the data: Reference gene primer amplification yielded estimated nucleated cell counts. The protocol was immunoSEQ multiplex PCR, while the TCRdb copy is restricted to in-frame clones and leaves out a portion. The DNA gave D and trimming, while V, J and clone size come from that table. The sample carries around 28,000 clones, 80% to 90% recorded once. The CDR3 loop spans 12 amino acids. Trimming pared 3 bases from V and 6 bases from J, leaving 9 bases between. Germline V CDR1 and CDR2: LGHDT, YNNKEL (reference sequence). Sequences were obtained from peripheral blood. The receptor was isolated from an elderly woman with COVID-19, enrolled during active disease. V usage is TRBV3-1 (or the pseudogene TRBV3-2) and J usage is TRBJ2-7, with D possibly matching TRBD2 (7 bases). The CDR3: CASSQGGGEQYF. CDR3 in DNA: TGTGCCAGCAGCCAGGGAGGGGGCGAGCAGTACTTC.